Below are 19 T cell receptor beta chains sequenced from a single sample in a study of breast tumors, draining lymph nodes, adjacent tissues. One entry per CDR3 protein, called by TCRdb with MiXCR from the multiplex PCR reads. The sample shows 180,000 or so distinct CDR3 sequences, roughly 29% of them seen only once. Axillary draining lymph nodes of breast cancer patients supplied the node samples. The sequencing input was axillary lymph node tissue. These receptors all come from a female donor with breast cancer. Some clones in this sample may be carry-over from other donors' samples.

This clonotype was detected many times. The chain has TRBV20-1 and TRBJ2-3; D not certain. The V end was cut by 1 base, the J end by 2 bases, with 10 bases between. This CDR3 has 14 residues. Germline V gene sequence: CDR1 DFQATT, CDR2 SNEGSKA (reference sequence). This CDR3 is CSARASKPTDTQYF. The CDR3 DNA reads as TGCAGTGCTAGAGCGTCTAAGCCCACAGATACGCAGTATTTT.

This clonotype was seen repeatedly, ten times or more. The chain carries TRBV19 and TRBJ1-4; tentatively, D is TRBD1 (5 bases). The CDR3 extends over 13 amino acids. The V gene's germline CDR1 is LNHDA and CDR2 SQIVND (reference sequence). V shed 7 bases and J shed 3 bases, with 9 bases lying between them. The CDR3 protein is CASKAGPNEKLFF. The CDR3 nucleotides read TGTGCCAGTAAAGCAGGGCCTAATGAAAAACTGTTTTTT. The variable domain in full, completed from reference TRBV19 and TRBJ1-4, reads DGGITQSPKYLFRKEGQNVTLSCEQNLNHDAMYWYRQDPGQGLRLIYYSQIVNDFQKGDIAEGYSVSREKKESFPLTVTSAQKNPTAFYLCASKAGPNEKLFFGSGTQLSVL.

A remark on this clonotype: Just one base apart from a much larger clone, this may be a read error. The chain couples TRBV7-2 to TRBJ2-1, with a weak D call TRBD1 (6 bases). Germline values: CDR1 SGHTA, CDR2 FQGNSA. The CDR3 covers 15 residues. CDR3 sequence: CAGSLGSRGGNEQFF. CDR3 coding DNA: TGTGCCGGCAGCTTGGGCAGCCGAGGGGGCAATGAGCAGTTCTTC.

This clonotype has more than one count but fewer than ten. The rearrangement uses TRBV6-1 and TRBJ1-5, with TRBD1 matching over 8 bases. The V and J ends lost 6 bases and 5 bases, in that order; junction bases with no gene match: 12. Germline-derived CDR1 and CDR2 are MNHNS and SASEGT. This CDR3 spans 16 amino acids. The chain's CDR3 is CASRARTGFGDQPQHF. The CDR3 DNA reads as TGTGCCAGCAGAGCTCGGACAGGGTTTGGCGATCAGCCCCAGCATTTT.

For this clonotype: Given the absence of the conserved phenylalanine or tryptophan at the CDR3 end, a read error is likely. This sequence joins TRBV9 and TRBJ2-5; D is perhaps TRBD1 (6 bases). CDR3 length equals 15 residues. CDR1 is SGDLS and CDR2 is YYNGEE in the germline V gene. In DNA form, the CDR3 reads TGTGCCAGCGGCGTAGTAGGGGGTACTAAAGAGACCCAGTACCTC. It yields the protein CASGVVGGTKETQYL.

This clonotype came up many times. The chain is built from TRBV5-6 and TRBJ2-1, with D possibly being TRBD2 (6 bases). The CDR3 loop spans 20 amino acids. With 4 bases removed from V and 1 base from J, the gap between germline ends came to 27 bases. Germline V lookup: CDR1 SGHDT, CDR2 YYEEEE. The CDR3 spells CASSLPLASHTGGSYNEQFF. The CDR3 DNA follows: TGTGCCAGCAGCCTGCCTTTAGCGTCTCACACCGGGGGTTCCTACAATGAGCAGTTCTTC. Based on the CDR3 plus reference TRBV5-6 and TRBJ2-1, the full variable domain is DAGVTQSPTHLIKTRGQQVTLRCSPKSGHDTVSWYQQALGQGPQFIFQYYEEEERQRGNFPDRFSGHQFPNYSSELNVNALLLGDSALYLCASSLPLASHTGGSYNEQFFGPGTRLTVL.

The chain employs TRBV5-6 and TRBJ2-3; weak D call: TRBD2 (6 bases). Trimming left V 1 base short and J 6 bases short, with 12 bases between. CDR3 length equals 14 residues. Germline loops: CDR1 SGHDT, CDR2 YYEEEE. The CDR3 coding sequence is TGTGCCAGCAGCTTGTCTAGCGCGGGGGATACGCAGTATTTT. Its translation: CASSLSSAGDTQYF.

This clonotype appeared many times. The junction and the germline gene differ at one end; a read error may be behind it. This chain uses TRBV7-8 with TRBJ2-5; the match to TRBD2 covers 7 bases. The CDR3 extends over 15 amino acids. Germline assignment: CDR1 SGHVS and CDR2 FQNEAQ. CDR3 sequence reads: CASSPLRTRAWTQHF. The CDR3 bases are TGTGCCAGCAGCCCACTAAGGACTAGGGCCTGGACCCAGCACTTC.

Ten or more counts support this clonotype. The chain has TRBV20-1 and TRBJ2-7; no reliable D call. The CDR3 consists of 12 residues. V was clipped by 3 bases and J by 3 bases, with 9 bases between them. Germline V lookup: CDR1 DFQATT, CDR2 SNEGSKA (reference sequence). CDR3 loop: CSASLANYEQYF. CDR3 sequence (DNA): TGCAGTGCTAGTCTGGCAAACTACGAGCAGTACTTC.

This chain uses TRBV20-1 with TRBJ2-5; possibly TRBD2 for D (6 bases). This CDR3 is 12 amino acids long. The V gene's germline CDR1 is DFQATT and CDR2 SNEGSKA (reference sequence). V lost 5 bases and J 2 bases, leaving 9 bases between the germline ends. The CDR3 DNA reads TGCAGTGCTTGGGACTTACAAGAGACCCAGTACTTC. Residues: CSAWDLQETQYF.

J is TRBJ1-6 and V is TRBV6-6; 7 bases are shared with TRBD1. This CDR3 contains 15 residues. Germline V CDR1 and CDR2: MNHNY, SVGAGI (reference sequence). The junction had 10 bases not matched to a gene; V was cut back by 4 bases and J by 10 bases. CDR3 amino acids: CASSSTATGRSPLHF. For the CDR3, the DNA is TGTGCCAGCAGTTCCACGGCGACAGGGAGGTCACCCCTCCACTTT.

This clonotype occurred many times. The chain employs TRBV5-1 and TRBJ1-3; D perhaps matches TRBD1 (5 bases). The CDR3 extends over 15 amino acids. The germline V gene has CDR1 SGHRS and CDR2 YFSETQ. The ends were cut back, 6 bases at V and 0 bases at J, with 13 bases in the middle. The CDR3 bases are TGCGCCAGCACCTCACGAGGGACCTCTGGAAACACCATATATTTT. Translating gives CASTSRGTSGNTIYF.

At least ten counts were recorded for this clonotype. The J gene is TRBJ1-2, the V gene TRBV30; D is perhaps TRBD1 (6 bases). V was clipped by 1 base and J by 2 bases, with 14 bases between them. Germline V lookup: CDR1 GTSNPN, CDR2 SVGIG (reference sequence). This CDR3 region has 15 residues. CDR3 protein: CAWSASGGRNYGYTF. The CDR3 DNA follows: TGTGCCTGGAGTGCGTCGGGGGGCCGGAACTATGGCTACACCTTC. Full variable domain (missing parts from reference TRBV30 and TRBJ1-2): SQTIHQWPATLVQPVGSPLSLECTVEGTSNPNLYWYRQAAGRGLQLLFYSVGIGQISSEVPQNLSASRPQDRQFILSSKKLLLSDSGFYLCAWSASGGRNYGYTFGSGTRLTVV.

The table lists this clonotype with many counts. The rearrangement joins TRBV6-4 to TRBJ1-5; 9 bases are a match to TRBD1. The germline V gene has CDR1 MRHNA and CDR2 SNTAGT. The V gene end was trimmed by 4 bases and the J gene end by 6 bases; junction bases not matched to a gene: 13. This CDR3 is 17 amino acids long. The CDR3 region is CASSAAQGARASQPQHF. Written as DNA, the CDR3 is TGTGCCAGCAGTGCCGCACAGGGGGCGCGGGCGAGTCAGCCCCAGCATTTT.

To note about this clonotype: Just one base apart from a much larger clone, this may be a read error. J is TRBJ2-5 and V is TRBV11-2; possible D gene TRBD2, 7 bases. V lost 1 base and J 1 base, leaving 13 bases between the germline ends. Looked up from germline, CDR1 is SGHAT and CDR2 is FQNNGV. This CDR3 has 16 amino acids. CDR3 loop: CASSLGAGALQETQYF. DNA of the CDR3: TGTGCCAGCAGCTTAGGGGCGGGGGCCCTCCAAGAGACCCAGTACTTC.

This clonotype was seen many times. The chain has TRBV5-6 and TRBJ2-3, with a possible D match to TRBD2 (5 bases). V was pared by 0 bases and J by 2 bases, with 16 bases between. The CDR3 extends over 17 amino acids. The germline CDR1 and CDR2 sequences are SGHDT and YYEEEE. CDR3 sequence (DNA): TGTGCCAGCAGCTTGGGGGTGGTAGCGAGGGCCACAGATACGCAGTATTTT. Its translation: CASSLGVVARATDTQYF.

The chain uses TRBV27 and TRBJ2-1, with D maybe TRBD2 (6 bases). Trimming took off 3 bases at V and 7 bases at J, with 25 bases between the two ends. Germline V CDR1 and CDR2: MNHEY, SMNVEV (reference sequence). The CDR3 is 18 amino acids. The CDR3 coding sequence is TGTGCCAGCAGTTTGGGCCGCCGAGGAGGGGTGAGGGATAATGAGCAGTTCTTC. Translating gives CASSLGRRGGVRDNEQFF.

This clonotype was recorded at least ten times. The chain couples TRBV3-2 to TRBJ2-1. TRBV3-2 is shown as a pseudogene. This CDR3 is 15 amino acids long. The CDR3 nucleotides are TGTGCCAGCAGCCAAGAGGTAAACTCCTACAATGAGCAGTTCTTC. This encodes CASSQEVNSYNEQFF.

This clonotype was picked up many times. The chain joins TRBV19 to TRBJ2-1, with 8 bases aligning to TRBD2. The CDR3 runs to 14 residues. Germline V gene lookup returns CDR1 LNHDA and CDR2 SQIVND (reference sequence). After removal of 7 bases from V and 4 bases from J, the junction contained 6 bases not matched to a gene. The chain's CDR3 is CASTKRERYNEQFF. For the CDR3, the DNA is TGTGCCAGTACAAAGCGGGAGAGGTACAATGAGCAGTTCTTC.